The clone carrying this TCR beta chain was counted only a few times. The antigen remains unidentified. V shed 6 bases and J shed 4 bases, with 18 bases lying between them. The germline V gene has CDR1 ENHRY and CDR2 SYGVKD. The CDR3 loop spans 15 amino acids. The PCR employed 60 Vbeta primers together with 13 Jbeta primers. Clones were read by immunoSEQ multiplex PCR, and TCRdb kept only the in-frame ones, dropping some. There are roughly 120,000 clones in the sample; approximately 15% occur only once, and 1.5% to 2% lies in the top ten. The sample originates from a study of cytomegalovirus exposure and HLA in healthy donors. Regarding the study as a whole: TCR beta V- and J-gene trimming, according to a later analysis, was linked to a missense DCLRE1C variant. A later analysis showed that HLA-associated TCR beta chains had undergone more clonal expansion than equally common others.

V usage is TRBV10-3 and J usage is TRBJ1-2; maybe TRBD1 (5 bases). This receptor was identified in a woman under 30 in good health and CMV-seronegative. Sequencing was done on a sample of PBMCs. The CDR3 DNA is TGTGCCATCAGCGAATCGAAAGGACAAAGCTATGGCTACACCTTC. This encodes CAISESKGQSYGYTF.